This T cell receptor beta chain was captured in a study of shared clonotypes between healthy human individuals. Study observations and caveats: It was observed that roughly 5.4% of naive CD4 clonotypes were shared across a handful of donors. Among the subsets, naive ones generally showed larger estimated richness than memory ones. Unshared clonotypes carried lower generation probabilities than those common to all four donors.

Sequencing used immunoSEQ multiplex PCR; TCRdb keeps in-frame clones, though not all of them. The table lists about 680,000 clones, about 90% of them singletons. Details on this clone: Its antigen remains unknown. In the same sample, other DNA sequences code for this CDR3.

The V and J ends lost 1 base and 6 bases, in that order; junction bases with no gene match: 2. There are 16 residues in the CDR3. The V gene's germline CDR1 is SGHAT and CDR2 FQNNGV. Naive CD8 populations comprised CD45RO-negative cells positively selected for CCR7, excluding terminally differentiated effector memory CD45RA+ cells. The TCR originated in a man aged 25-40 years in good health. The sequenced sample consisted of naive CD8+ T cells sorted from blood. The chain is built from TRBV11-2 and TRBJ2-2; 13 nucleotides agree with TRBD2. The CDR3 protein is CASSLVLAGGSGELFF. Here the CDR3 DNA reads TGTGCCAGCAGCTTAGTACTAGCGGGAGGGTCCGGGGAGCTGTTTTTT.